Below, 18 T cell receptor beta chains from the same sample are listed, as sequenced in a study of control samples from healthy donors and cancer patients. Here immunoSEQ multiplex PCR was the method, and the copy in TCRdb shows in-frame clones only, minus some. The repertoire consists of 150,000 to 200,000 clones, with about 90% occurring once and the leading ten covering less than 2%. Sequenced: blood. The receptors here all came from a man between 18 and 35 years old in good health.

J is TRBJ1-5 and V is TRBV5-4; D gene unclear. CDR1 and CDR2 (germline): SGHNT, YYREEE (reference sequence). Trimming stripped 0 bases from V and 5 bases from J, with 15 bases between. The CDR3 has 16 residues. CDR3 in DNA: TGTGCCAGCAGCTTGGCCGGGTTGCCTTCCTATCAGCCCCAGCATTTT. Encoded protein: CASSLAGLPSYQPQHF.

The CDR3 spells CASSYSGGGSMDGYTF. The CDR3 DNA reads TGTGCCAGCAGTTACTCGGGCGGGGGTTCGATGGATGGCTACACCTTC. The genes are TRBV6-6 and TRBJ1-2; perhaps TRBD1 as D (5 bases). The V gene's germline CDR1 is MNHNY and CDR2 SVGAGI (reference sequence). This CDR3 region has 16 residues. Trimming took 0 bases from V and 6 from J, leaving 17 bases between them.

In DNA form, the CDR3 reads TGTGCCAGCAGCTCTTCCGGACAGGGCTACGAGCAGTACTTC. Amino acids: CASSSSGQGYEQYF. This chain links TRBV7-8 with TRBJ2-7, with 8 nucleotides matching TRBD1. V was pared by 4 bases and J by 3 bases, with 5 bases of the junction left unmatched. The CDR3 covers 14 residues. CDR1 is SGHVS and CDR2 is FQNEAQ in the germline V gene.

The V gene is TRBV7-2, the J gene TRBJ1-1; no firm D call. The V gene lost 1 base and the J gene lost 5 bases, with 11 bases spanning the gap. In germline, CDR1 is SGHTA, CDR2 FQGNSA. This CDR3 has 14 residues. The CDR3 here is CASSLDSRGTEAFF. The CDR3 DNA is TGTGCCAGCAGCTTAGACAGCCGAGGTACTGAAGCTTTCTTT.

The chain combines TRBV7-8 with TRBJ1-1, with 7 positions matching TRBD1. The CDR3 loop spans 13 amino acids. Germline loops: CDR1 SGHVS, CDR2 FQNEAQ. With V trimmed by 1 base and J by 9 bases, 5 bases remained unmatched. As DNA, the CDR3 is TGTGCCAGCAGCTTAGAGGGGGCCAGCAAAGCTTTCTTT. This translates into CASSLEGASKAFF.

The CDR3 reads CASSYSLAGGRETQYF. The DNA for the CDR3 is TGTGCCAGCAGTTACAGTCTAGCGGGGGGGCGAGAGACCCAGTACTTC. The chain recombines TRBV6-6 with TRBJ2-5, with TRBD2 matching over 12 bases. This CDR3 has 16 amino acids. The germline V gene has CDR1 MNHNY and CDR2 SVGAGI (reference sequence). J was trimmed by 4 bases and V by 2 bases; bases with no gene match: 5.

The chain employs TRBV7-3 and TRBJ2-3; D is undetermined. Trimming took 4 bases from V and 1 from J, leaving 6 bases between them. Germline lookup yields CDR1 SGHTA and CDR2 FQGTGA. This CDR3 spans 13 amino acids. CDR3 nucleotides: TGTGCCAGCAGCTCCGGCGGCACAGATACGCAGTATTTT. It yields the protein CASSSGGTDTQYF.

Concerning this clone itself: One junction end does not reproduce the germline sequence, and a read error may be involved. The chain recombines TRBV19 with TRBJ2-5; 8 positions match TRBD2. The CDR3 is made up of 15 amino acids. CDR1 and CDR2 from the germline V gene are LNHDA and SQIVND (reference sequence). The DNA for the CDR3 is TGTGCCAGTAGTAGAGTAGCGGGGCGACAAGGGACCCAGTACTTC. It yields the protein CASSRVAGRQGTQYF. Together with reference TRBV19 and TRBJ2-5, the CDR3 gives the full variable domain: DGGITQSPKYLFRKEGQNVTLSCEQNLNHDAMYWYRQDPGQGLRLIYYSQIVNDFQKGDIAEGYSVSREKKESFPLTVTSAQKNPTAFYLCASSRVAGRQGTQYFGPGTRLLVL.

This chain connects TRBV19 to TRBJ1-2, with 9 bases identical to TRBD1. From germline, CDR1 is LNHDA and CDR2 SQIVND (reference sequence). V dropped 6 bases and J dropped 8; count of bases not matched to a gene: 13. The CDR3 is 15 amino acids. The DNA of the CDR3 is TGTGCCAGTAGCTATAACAGGGGGCGAGGGAACGGCTACACCTTC. Protein: CASSYNRGRGNGYTF. Supplemented by reference TRBV19 and TRBJ1-2, the full variable domain reads DGGITQSPKYLFRKEGQNVTLSCEQNLNHDAMYWYRQDPGQGLRLIYYSQIVNDFQKGDIAEGYSVSREKKESFPLTVTSAQKNPTAFYLCASSYNRGRGNGYTFGSGTRLTVV.

This clone has a single count. The chain employs TRBV2 and TRBJ2-5; D might be TRBD1 (6 bases). Germline values: CDR1 SNHLY, CDR2 FYNNEI. This CDR3 comprises 14 residues. V shed 5 bases and J shed 5 bases, with 15 bases lying between them. This CDR3 reads CASSTGQFRETQYF. The CDR3, as DNA: TGTGCCAGCAGTACAGGACAGTTTCGGGAGACCCAGTACTTC.

This sequence joins TRBV9 and TRBJ1-2; D remains unclear. In germline, CDR1 is SGDLS, CDR2 YYNGEE. CDR3 size: 15 residues. V was pared by 3 bases and J by 4 bases, with 16 bases between. CDR3 sequence: CASSASGSGVYGYTF. The CDR3 DNA reads TGTGCCAGCAGCGCTTCCGGGTCAGGTGTCTATGGCTACACCTTC.

The chain recombines TRBV9 with TRBJ2-1; D uncertain. The V and J ends lost 3 bases and 0 bases respectively, with 13 bases between them. The length of the CDR3 is 16 residues. Germline V lookup: CDR1 SGDLS, CDR2 YYNGEE. CDR3 nucleotides: TGTGCCAGCAGCGCCCGTTGGTTCGGCTCCTACAATGAGCAGTTCTTC. It yields the protein CASSARWFGSYNEQFF.

The chain has TRBV7-2 and TRBJ1-4; TRBD1 agrees at 10 bases. Germline values: CDR1 SGHTA, CDR2 FQGNSA. The CDR3 sequence is 17 residues long. Trimming took 1 base from V and 4 from J; bases not matched to a gene: 6. The CDR3 reads CASSLVVTGGLNEKLFF. In nucleotides, the CDR3 is TGTGCCAGCAGCTTAGTCGTGACAGGGGGCCTTAATGAAAAACTGTTTTTT.

This clone appeared a single time. CDR3 region: CSVEMDIYGYTF. The CDR3 DNA reads TGCAGCGTTGAAATGGACATCTATGGCTACACCTTC. The chain links TRBV29-1 to TRBJ1-2, with a tentative D call TRBD1 (5 bases). The V gene's germline CDR1 is SQVTM and CDR2 ANQGSEA. The V gene lost 2 bases and the J gene lost 4 bases, with 8 bases spanning the gap. This CDR3 has 12 amino acids.

V is TRBV5-1 and J is TRBJ2-7; either TRBD1 or TRBD2 may supply D (7 bases each). Per the germline V gene, CDR1 is SGHRS and CDR2 is YFSETQ. V was trimmed by 3 bases and J by 7 bases, leaving 20 bases between them. CDR3 length equals 15 residues. For the CDR3, the DNA is TGCGCCAGCAGCTACCAGGGGGGGGTTACGAGTGAGCAGTACTTC. Protein product: CASSYQGGVTSEQYF.

CDR3 sequence reads: CASRKGGWGTEAFF. The CDR3 region has the DNA TGTGCCAGCAGGAAAGGGGGTTGGGGCACTGAAGCTTTCTTT. The V and J genes are TRBV28 and TRBJ1-1; a weak D match, TRBD1 (6 bases). The CDR3 extends over 14 amino acids. Trimming cost V 6 bases and J 4 bases, with 15 bases left between them. Germline V gives CDR1 MDHEN, CDR2 SYDVKM.

V is TRBV5-4 and J is TRBJ2-5, with unresolved D. The CDR3 contains 14 residues. Germline V gene sequence: CDR1 SGHNT, CDR2 YYREEE (reference sequence). V was trimmed by 3 bases and J by 2 bases, leaving 11 bases between them. In DNA, the CDR3 is TGTGCCAGCAGCTCCGGTGGGCGTCAAGAGACCCAGTACTTC. Protein: CASSSGGRQETQYF.

The CDR3, as DNA: TGTGCCAGCTGGGGGCAGGGACCTTCCTACGAGCAGTACTTC. This gives the protein CASWGQGPSYEQYF. This chain uses TRBV7-8 with TRBJ2-7; weak D call: TRBD1 (6 bases). V was trimmed by 8 bases and J by 1 base, leaving 15 bases between them. The CDR3 consists of 14 residues. The germline gives CDR1 SGHVS, CDR2 FQNEAQ.